This T cell receptor (beta chain) was identified during a study of CD8+CD57+ T cells in acquired aplastic anemia. At the level of the study: Yields of DNA that came from sorted CD4+ and CD8+ cells averaged roughly 3.3 ug. The study's findings and limits: Patients and controls turned out to have 25 to 30 CD8+ CDR3 sequences in common.

Profiling that covered TCR beta VDJ and CDR3 relied on genomic DNA as its template. TCRdb processed the reads anew with MiXCR; each CDR3 protein has one entry. The sample has some 180,000 distinct CDR3 sequences; 40% to 55% are singletons. This CDR3 contains 12 residues. A note on this clonotype: Antigen: not known.

The chain carries TRBV5-2 and TRBJ2-3; the table calls TRBD1, which could not be checked here. TRBV5-2 is given as a pseudogene. The sequence derives from a human donor in good health. Source material: sorted CD4+, CD8+, or CD8+CD57+ T cells (not recorded which) from PBMCs. The CDR3 nucleotides read TGCGCCAGCACCGGACGGGGACCAGGGCAGTATTTT. Its translation: CASTGRGPGQYF.